This T cell receptor beta chain derives from a study of T cells in Graves' hyperthyroidism and ophthalmopathy. The germline CDR1 and CDR2 sequences are MNHEY and SMNVEV (reference sequence). The CDR3 consists of 15 residues. About this clonotype itself: A read error may produce the germline difference seen at one junction end.

TCR beta CDR3 region amplification was performed from RNA transcripts. The primer set for the first-round RT-PCR of the TCR CDR3 was HTBI. Each CDR3 protein gets one entry after TCRdb re-called the multiplex PCR reads with MiXCR. The table records about 380,000 distinct CDR3 sequences, roughly 14% of them present only once. The material sequenced was blood. The chain employs TRBV27 and TRBJ2-7; 9 nucleotides line up with TRBD1. The TCR sequence derives from a man between 25 and 39 years old with Graves' hyperthyroidism that later progressed to Graves' ophthalmopathy. As DNA, the CDR3 is TGTGCCAGCAGTCCTAGACAGGGGGGATCCTACCAGCAGTACTTC. This sequence encodes CASSPRQGGSYQQYF.